Below, 21 T cell receptor delta chains from the same sample are listed, as sequenced in a study of γδ T cells in repeated Plasmodium falciparum infection. TCRdb ran CATT on the multiplex PCR reads. The table has 50,000 to 60,000 delta-chain clones, around 2% seen once; the top ten hold around 22%. Vgamma9/Vdelta2+ and Vdelta2-negative gammadelta T cells were flow-sorted from PBMC for bulk sequencing. Input material: gamma-delta T cells from blood. These receptors came from a pool of human donors (malaria-infected and uninfected, not separated).

In regard to this clone: A read error likely explains why the TCRdb protein, taken from a much larger clone, differs from this DNA's translation at residue 8; the protein shown is translated from the DNA. The chain couples TRDV1 to TRDJ1; tentative D call: TRDD3 (6 bases). The J gene was not available in TCRdb and was assigned here by matching the DNA to germline segments. Germline values: CDR1 TSWWSYY, CDR2 QGS. The CDR3 totals 20 residues. Trimming pared 0 bases from V and 0 bases from J, leaving 23 bases between. The CDR3 here is CALGELQDRGCPYYTDKLIF. CDR3 coding DNA: TGTGCTCTTGGGGAACTTCAGGACCGGGGATGCCCCTATTACACCGATAAACTCATCTTT.

This clone was picked up many times. Only one base separates this from a far larger clonotype, so it likely reflects a read error. The same CDR3 can be traced to other DNA sequences in this sample. The chain uses TRDV2 and TRDJ1; D may be TRDD3 (6 bases). Trimming took 3 bases from V and 13 from J, leaving 23 bases between them. The CDR3 totals 14 residues. CDR1 GEAIGNYY and CDR2 EKD come from the germline V gene. In DNA form, the CDR3 reads TGTGCCTGTGACCAAAGGCTGGGGATCCCAGGCTCCATCTTT. Translation: CACDQRLGIPGSIF.

On this clone itself: The protein TCRdb lists belongs to a much larger clone and differs from this DNA's translation at residue 12, which points to a read error; the protein shown is made from the DNA. This rearrangement joins TRDV3 to TRDJ1; 7 bases line up with TRDD3. In the absence of a J gene in TCRdb, the DNA was matched to germline to assign it here. V shed 5 bases and J 6 bases; nucleotides not matched to a gene: 21. Looked up from germline, CDR1 is TVYSNPD and CDR2 is GDNSRS (reference sequence). The CDR3 length is 16 residues. The DNA for the CDR3 is TGTGCCGTACTATCCTGGGGGTACCAGGGAACCAATAAACTCATCTTT. Encoded protein: CAVLSWGYQGTNKLIF.

No J gene call was made, and the V gene is TRDV1. The germline V gene has CDR1 TSWWSYY and CDR2 QGS. The CDR3 length is 17 residues. The CDR3 loop reads CALGERNHPTPLNPLIF. CDR3 DNA sequence: TGTGCTCTTGGGGAACGAAACCACCCCACACCCTTAAATCCCCTCATCTTT.

This clone was detected ten times or more. V gene TRDV1 combines with J gene TRDJ1, with TRDD2 as a possible D gene (6 bases). V was pared by 5 bases and J by 2 bases, with 24 bases between. CDR1 is TSWWSYY and CDR2 is QGS in the germline V gene. The CDR3 runs to 18 residues. Here the CDR3 DNA reads TGTGCTCTTGGGAATTGGCCTTCCCACCCCCTTAATACCGATAAACTCATCTTT. Its protein is CALGNWPSHPLNTDKLIF.

The table lists this clone with many counts. TCRdb has a much larger clone's protein, which differs at residue 3 from the translation of this DNA, likely because of a read error; what is shown is the protein translated from the DNA. The J gene is TRDJ1, the V gene TRDV2; 13 nucleotides line up with TRDD3. CDR3 size: 17 residues. The germline V gene has CDR1 GEAIGNYY and CDR2 EKD. The CDR3: CAREGLGDTEYTDKLIF. The CDR3 DNA follows: TGTGCCCGTGAAGGACTGGGGGATACGGAGTACACCGATAAACTCATCTTT.

This clone was seen many times. Other DNA sequences of this sample code for an identical CDR3. V usage is TRAV29/DV5 and J usage is TRDJ1, with TRDD3 identical over 8 bases. The V segment lost 0 bases and the J segment 0 bases; nucleotides outside the gene matches: 4. Germline V gives CDR1 NSMFDY, CDR2 ISSIKDK. The CDR3 length is 15 residues. CDR3 amino acids: CAASAGGHDTDKLIF. CDR3 coding DNA: TGTGCAGCAAGCGCTGGGGGACATGACACCGATAAACTCATCTTT.

About this clone itself: The translation of this DNA and the TCRdb protein of a much larger clone differ at residue 3, probably owing to a read error; the protein shown here is translated from the DNA. The chain combines TRDV3 with TRDJ1; D may match TRDD2 or TRDD3 (7 bases each). Trimming removed 1 base from V and 4 bases from J, with 25 bases in between. The V gene's germline CDR1 is TVYSNPD and CDR2 GDNSRS (reference sequence). This CDR3 comprises 17 residues. The CDR3 DNA reads TGTGCCTTTATTTCCTTCCTGCCGGCTGGGGGCCTCGATAAACTCATCTTT. Translation gives CAFISFLPAGGLDKLIF.

There are a few counts of this clone. TCRdb's protein for this DNA is that of a much larger clone and differs from the translation at residues 10 and 19, likely a read error; the protein shown is the DNA translation. The V gene reported is TRDV3; the J gene is uncalled; the table gives TRDD3 as D, unverified against the DNA. The germline V gene encodes CDR1 TVYSNPD and CDR2 GDNSRS (reference sequence). The CDR3 has 20 amino acids. The CDR3 DNA is TGTGCCTTTATATCTTCCGCTACAGTCCGGGGGGCCAGGAACACCGATAAACTCACCTTT. Translated: CAFISSATVRGARNTDKLTF.

Regarding this clone: This DNA translates differently at residue 16 from the TCRdb protein, which is that of a much larger clone; a read error is likely, and the protein shown is the DNA's own translation. The CDR3 region has the DNA TGTGCCTTTAAATCTACGACCAGCTTTCGCGGGTACAGAAAACTCACCTTT. Encoded protein: CAFKSTTSFRGYRKLTF. The chain employs TRDV3 and TRDJ1; D is uncertain. Germline V CDR1 and CDR2: TVYSNPD, GDNSRS (reference sequence). The CDR3 loop spans 17 amino acids.

This clone was seen only a few times. This sequence is one base from a far larger clone and is likely a read error. Other DNA sequences within the sample encode an identical CDR3. The V gene is TRDV1, the J gene TRDJ1; the D gene is possibly TRDD3 (6 bases). The J gene was missing in TCRdb and was found by matching the end of the DNA to germline. Trimming cost V 1 base and J 0 bases, with 27 bases left between them. The CDR3 runs 21 residues. The germline V gene has CDR1 TSWWSYY and CDR2 QGS. The chain's CDR3 is CALGERALPSYWGSYTDKLIF. The CDR3 DNA reads TGTGCTCTTGGGGAACGGGCCCTCCCCTCTTATTGGGGGTCCTACACCGATAAACTCATCTTT.

In its sample, this clone was seen many times. TCRdb's protein for this DNA is that of a much larger clone and differs from the translation at residue 11, likely a read error; the protein shown is the DNA translation. The chain combines TRDV1 with TRDJ1, with 9 positions matching TRDD3. TCRdb leaves out the J gene; it was filled in here by matching the DNA to germline. The CDR3 loop spans 25 amino acids. Germline-derived CDR1 and CDR2 are TSWWSYY and QGS. V lost 5 bases, J lost 0 bases, and 34 bases stayed unmatched. The DNA for the CDR3 is TGTGCTCTTGGGCGTCGTAGGCCTTTCCTAGTGTTGGTTACTGGGGGACCGCTGTACACCGATAAACTCATCTTT. Protein: CALGRRRPFLVLVTGGPLYTDKLIF.

This clone appeared many times. TCRdb pairs this DNA with a much larger clone's protein that differs at residue 6, likely a read error; the protein shown was translated from the DNA. J is TRDJ1 and V is TRDV1, with 9 bases aligning to TRDD3. TCRdb supplies no J gene; here it was assigned by aligning the nucleotide sequence to germline. V was clipped by 2 bases and J by 0 bases; unmatched bases: 22. Per germline, CDR1 TSWWSYY and CDR2 QGS. The CDR3 length is 22 residues. DNA for the CDR3: TGTGCTCTTGGGGAAAGCCAATTCAAGTACTGGGGGACACCTCTGTACACCGATAAACTCATCTTT. Amino acid sequence: CALGESQFKYWGTPLYTDKLIF.

This clone has a handful of counts. This sequence is one base from a far larger clone and is likely a read error. V is TRDV1 and J is TRDJ1; 7 positions match TRDD3. Germline matching of the DNA provided the J gene here, since TCRdb leaves it blank. The trim removed 3 bases at V and 4 bases at J, leaving 41 bases unmatched. The CDR3 covers 26 residues. Germline CDR1 is TSWWSYY and CDR2 is QGS. The CDR3, as DNA: TGTGCTCTTGGGGACCCCCACAGCGAAGGCTGGTCCACACGGGGCTGGGGGTGGCCGCCCCACGATAAACTCATCTTT. This translates into CALGDPHSEGWSTRGWGWPPHDKLIF.

The sample holds a few counts of this clone. A read error is the likely source, as a far larger clone sits one nucleotide away. Other DNA sequences in this sample translate to the same CDR3. The chain combines TRDV2 with TRDJ1; 9 bases map to TRDD3. TCRdb offers no J gene call, so here the DNA was matched to germline to obtain one. The CDR3 is made up of 16 amino acids. The V and J ends lost 4 bases and 0 bases, in that order; junction bases with no gene match: 8. The V gene's germline CDR1 is GEAIGNYY and CDR2 EKD. This chain's CDR3 is CACDLLGDGYTDKLIF. The CDR3 DNA is TGTGCCTGTGATCTCCTGGGGGATGGATACACCGATAAACTCATCTTT.

This clone was picked up a small number of times. A far larger clone is a single base away, which makes a read error likely. The identical CDR3 is also encoded by other nucleotide sequences in the sample. V is TRDV3 and J is TRDJ1; D gene unclear. Because TCRdb records no J gene, it was assigned here through a match of the DNA to germline. The CDR3 covers 15 residues. Trimming removed 4 bases from V and 0 bases from J, with 18 bases in between. Germline CDR1 is TVYSNPD and CDR2 is GDNSRS (reference sequence). In DNA, the CDR3 is TGTGCCTCCCAGGGAGATAATCCGTACACCGATAAACTCATCTTT. Protein: CASQGDNPYTDKLIF.

Comments on this clone: The protein in TCRdb stems from a much larger clone and differs at residue 8 from this DNA's translation, likely a read error; here the protein is translated from the DNA. The chain employs TRDV3 and TRDJ1; 7 bases line up with TRDD3. TCRdb does not report a J gene; here it was assigned by matching the DNA to germline references. Germline values: CDR1 TVYSNPD, CDR2 GDNSRS (reference sequence). This CDR3 has 14 residues. CDR3 loop: CATCRGGHASGLIF. CDR3 DNA sequence: TGTGCTACCTGCCGTGGGGGACACGCGTCTGGACTCATCTTT.

A note on this clone: TCRdb's protein for this DNA is that of a much larger clone and differs from the translation at residue 15, likely a read error; the protein shown is the DNA translation. The chain employs TRAV36/DV7 and TRDJ1; 10 nucleotides align to TRDD3. CDR1 and CDR2 from the germline V gene are VTNFRS and LTSSGIE (reference sequence). This CDR3 is 17 amino acids long. The CDR3 reads CAVEARGDTTADDKPIF. Written as DNA, the CDR3 is TGTGCTGTGGAGGCCCGGGGGGATACGACGGCGGACGATAAACCCATCTTT.

Worth noting for this clone: With only one base between it and a far larger clone, this is likely a read error. The same CDR3 also results from other DNA sequences found in this sample. The V call is TRDV1, the J call TRDJ2; D might be TRDD2 (6 bases). TCRdb gives no J gene; it was assigned here by matching the DNA to germline. The CDR3 sequence is 26 residues long. V was shortened by 0 bases and J by 6 bases, with 44 bases between the two germline ends. Germline V gene lookup returns CDR1 TSWWSYY and CDR2 QGS. CDR3 loop: CALGELISRWNRVYLLPPLRAAQLFF. CDR3 nucleotide sequence: TGTGCTCTTGGGGAACTAATATCACGCTGGAACAGAGTATACCTCCTACCCCCGCTTCGGGCAGCACAACTCTTCTTT.

This clone was observed at least ten times. A far larger clone differs by one base, so this is likely a read error. Other nucleotide sequences from this sample produce the same CDR3. V usage is TRDV1 and J usage is TRDJ1; TRDD3 matches at 12 bases. The CDR3 extends over 22 amino acids. Looked up from germline, CDR1 is TSWWSYY and CDR2 is QGS. The CDR3 loop reads CALGELCPHLLGDTIYTDKLIF. In nucleotides, the CDR3 is TGTGCCCTTGGGGAACTCTGCCCTCATCTACTGGGGGATACCATATACACCGATAAACTCATCTTT.

This clone was seen more than once but under ten times. TCRdb shows a much larger clone's protein in place of this DNA's translation, and the two differ at residues 6 and 8, likely through a read error; the protein shown is translated from the DNA. The chain carries TRDV1 and TRDJ1; 10 positions agree with TRDD3. No J gene was available from TCRdb, and it was assigned here by a germline match of the DNA. CDR3 length equals 21 residues. From germline, CDR1 is TSWWSYY and CDR2 QGS. Losses at the gene ends were 5 bases for V and 0 bases for J; bases not matched to a gene: 21. The CDR3: CALGKEIPWWGIPKYTDKLIF. The CDR3 DNA follows: TGTGCTCTTGGGAAGGAGATTCCTTGGTGGGGGATACCAAAGTACACCGATAAACTCATCTTT.